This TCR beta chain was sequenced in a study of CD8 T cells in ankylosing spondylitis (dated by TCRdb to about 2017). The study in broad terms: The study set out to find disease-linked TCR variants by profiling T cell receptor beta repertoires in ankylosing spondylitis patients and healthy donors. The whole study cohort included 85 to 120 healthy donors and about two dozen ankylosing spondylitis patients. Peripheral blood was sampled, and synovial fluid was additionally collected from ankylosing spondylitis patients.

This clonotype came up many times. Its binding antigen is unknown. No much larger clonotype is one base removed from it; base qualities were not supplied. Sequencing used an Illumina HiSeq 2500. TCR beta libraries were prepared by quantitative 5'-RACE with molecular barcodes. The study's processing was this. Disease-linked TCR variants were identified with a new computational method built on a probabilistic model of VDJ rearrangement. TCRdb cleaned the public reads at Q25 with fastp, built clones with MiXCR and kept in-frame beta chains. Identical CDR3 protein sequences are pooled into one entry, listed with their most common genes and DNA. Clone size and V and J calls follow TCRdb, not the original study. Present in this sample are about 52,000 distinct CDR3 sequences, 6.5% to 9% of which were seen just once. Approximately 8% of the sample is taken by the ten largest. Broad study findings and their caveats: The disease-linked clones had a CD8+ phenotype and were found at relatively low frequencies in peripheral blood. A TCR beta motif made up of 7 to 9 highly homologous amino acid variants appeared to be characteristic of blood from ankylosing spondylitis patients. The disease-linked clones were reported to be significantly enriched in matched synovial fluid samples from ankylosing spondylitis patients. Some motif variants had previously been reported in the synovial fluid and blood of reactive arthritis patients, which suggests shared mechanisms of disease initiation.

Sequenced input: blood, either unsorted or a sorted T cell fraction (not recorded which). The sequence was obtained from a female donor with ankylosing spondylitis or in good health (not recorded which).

This receptor carries the CDR3 CASSQDLGTANNEQFF. The DNA sequence is as follows: TGCGCCAGCAGCCAAGATTTGGGAACAGCAAACAATGAGCAGTTCTTC. The V gene is TRBV4-3 and the J gene is TRBJ2-1; the D gene cannot be resolved reliably. Spanning cysteine to phenylalanine, the CDR3 consists of 16 amino acids. The CDR3 DNA has 48 bases and is translated from base 1. The germline V gene encodes CDR1 LGHNA and CDR2 YSLEER. Deletion took 0 bases off V and 5 bases off J, with a span of 14 bases between the germline ends.